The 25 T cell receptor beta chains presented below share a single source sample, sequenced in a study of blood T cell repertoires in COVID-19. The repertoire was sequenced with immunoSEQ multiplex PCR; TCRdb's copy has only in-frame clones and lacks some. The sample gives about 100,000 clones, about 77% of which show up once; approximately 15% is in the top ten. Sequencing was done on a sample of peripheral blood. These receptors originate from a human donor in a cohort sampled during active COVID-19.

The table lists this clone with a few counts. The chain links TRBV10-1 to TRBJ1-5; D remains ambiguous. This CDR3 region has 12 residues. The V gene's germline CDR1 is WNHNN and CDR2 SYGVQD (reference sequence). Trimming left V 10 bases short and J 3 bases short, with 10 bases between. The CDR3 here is CATYCHNQPQHF. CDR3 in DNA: TGCGCCACCTACTGCCACAATCAGCCCCAGCATTTT.

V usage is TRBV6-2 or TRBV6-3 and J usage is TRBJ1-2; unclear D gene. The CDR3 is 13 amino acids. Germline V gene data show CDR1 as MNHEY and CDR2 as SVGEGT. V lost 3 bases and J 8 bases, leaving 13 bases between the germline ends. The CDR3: CASSYTGRMGYTF. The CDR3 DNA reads TGTGCCAGCAGTTATACGGGGAGGATGGGCTACACCTTC.

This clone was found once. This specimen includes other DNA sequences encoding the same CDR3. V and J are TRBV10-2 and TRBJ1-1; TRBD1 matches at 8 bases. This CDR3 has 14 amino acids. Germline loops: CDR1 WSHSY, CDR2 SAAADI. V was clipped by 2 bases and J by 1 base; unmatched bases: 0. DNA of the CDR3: TGCGCCAGCAGTGAGGGACAGGGGAACACTGAAGCTTTCTTT. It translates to CASSEGQGNTEAFF.

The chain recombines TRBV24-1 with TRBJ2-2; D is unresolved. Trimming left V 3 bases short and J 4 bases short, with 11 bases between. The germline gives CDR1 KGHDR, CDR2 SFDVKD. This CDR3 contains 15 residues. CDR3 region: CATSDPRSPTGELFF. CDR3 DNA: TGTGCCACCAGTGATCCCAGATCCCCCACCGGGGAGCTGTTTTTT.

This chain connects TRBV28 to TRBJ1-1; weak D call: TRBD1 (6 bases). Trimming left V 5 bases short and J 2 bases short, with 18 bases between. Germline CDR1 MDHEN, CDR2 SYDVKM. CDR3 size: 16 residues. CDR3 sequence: CASSPLLVGGNTEAFF. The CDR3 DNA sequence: TGTGCCAGCAGTCCATTGTTGGTAGGGGGAAACACTGAAGCTTTCTTT.

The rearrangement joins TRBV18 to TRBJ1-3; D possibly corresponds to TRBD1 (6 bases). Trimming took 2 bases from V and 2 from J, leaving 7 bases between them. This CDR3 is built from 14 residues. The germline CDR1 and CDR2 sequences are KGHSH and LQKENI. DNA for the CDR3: TGTGCCAGCTCACCAGCAGGGGCTGGAAACACCATATATTTT. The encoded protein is CASSPAGAGNTIYF.

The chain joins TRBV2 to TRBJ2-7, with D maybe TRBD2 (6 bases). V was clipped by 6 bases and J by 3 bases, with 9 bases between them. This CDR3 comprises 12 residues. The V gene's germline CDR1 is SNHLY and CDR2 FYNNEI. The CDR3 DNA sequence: TGTGCCAGCAGAACGACTAGCTACGAGCAGTACTTC. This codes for CASRTTSYEQYF. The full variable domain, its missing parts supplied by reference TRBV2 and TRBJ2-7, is EPEVTQTPSHQVTQMGQEVILRCVPISNHLYFYWYRQILGQKVEFLVSFYNNEISEKSEIFDDQFSVERPDGSNFTLKIRSTKLEDSAMYFCASRTTSYEQYFGPGTRLTVT.

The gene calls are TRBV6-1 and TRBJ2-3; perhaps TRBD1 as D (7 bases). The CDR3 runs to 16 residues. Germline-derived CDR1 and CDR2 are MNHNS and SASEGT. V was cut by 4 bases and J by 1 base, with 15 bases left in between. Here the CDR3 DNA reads TGTGCCAGCAGTGCGCGGGGACAGCTGGGCACAGATACGCAGTATTTT. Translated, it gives CASSARGQLGTDTQYF.

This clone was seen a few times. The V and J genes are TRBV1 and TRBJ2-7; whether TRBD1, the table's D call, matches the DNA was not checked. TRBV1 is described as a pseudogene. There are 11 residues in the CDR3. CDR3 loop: CTSSRSGEQYF. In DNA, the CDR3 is TGCACCAGCAGCCGCAGTGGCGAGCAGTACTTC.

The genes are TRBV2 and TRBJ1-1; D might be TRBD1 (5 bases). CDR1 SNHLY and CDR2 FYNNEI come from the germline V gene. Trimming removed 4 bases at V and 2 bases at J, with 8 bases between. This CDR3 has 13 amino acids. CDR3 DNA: TGTGCCAGCAGTGGGGACTTTAACACTGAAGCTTTCTTT. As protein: CASSGDFNTEAFF.

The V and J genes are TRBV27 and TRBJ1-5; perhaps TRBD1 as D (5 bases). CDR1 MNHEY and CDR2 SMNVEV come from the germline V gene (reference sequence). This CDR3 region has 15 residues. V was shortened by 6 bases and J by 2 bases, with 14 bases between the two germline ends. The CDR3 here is CASRTGGKGNQPQHF. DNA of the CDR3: TGTGCCAGCAGGACCGGGGGAAAAGGCAATCAGCCCCAGCATTTT.

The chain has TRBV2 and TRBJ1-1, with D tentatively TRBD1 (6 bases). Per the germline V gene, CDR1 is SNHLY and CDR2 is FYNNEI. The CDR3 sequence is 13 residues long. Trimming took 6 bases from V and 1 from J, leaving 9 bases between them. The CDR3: CASSRDKNTEAFF. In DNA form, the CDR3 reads TGTGCCAGCAGCCGGGACAAGAACACTGAAGCTTTCTTT.

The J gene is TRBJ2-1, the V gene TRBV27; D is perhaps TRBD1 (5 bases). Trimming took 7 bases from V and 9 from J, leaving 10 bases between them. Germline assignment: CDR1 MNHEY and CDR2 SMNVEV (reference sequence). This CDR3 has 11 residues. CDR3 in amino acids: CASMGRGEQFF. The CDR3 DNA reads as TGTGCCAGCATGGGGCGAGGTGAGCAGTTCTTC.

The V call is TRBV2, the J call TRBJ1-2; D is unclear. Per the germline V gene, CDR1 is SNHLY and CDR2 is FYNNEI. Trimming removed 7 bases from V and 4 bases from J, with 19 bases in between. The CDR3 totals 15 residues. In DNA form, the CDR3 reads TGTGCCAGCACCACATCTCGACAAACCTCCTATGGCTACACCTTC. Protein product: CASTTSRQTSYGYTF.

The CDR3 loop is CASSETGTEQYF. In nucleotides, the CDR3 is TGTGCCAGCAGTGAGACAGGTACCGAGCAGTACTTC. The genes are TRBV6-1 and TRBJ2-7, with D possibly being TRBD1 (6 bases). Germline values: CDR1 MNHNS, CDR2 SASEGT. This CDR3 spans 12 amino acids. The V end lost 3 bases, the J end lost 6 bases, and 9 bases lay between the germline ends.

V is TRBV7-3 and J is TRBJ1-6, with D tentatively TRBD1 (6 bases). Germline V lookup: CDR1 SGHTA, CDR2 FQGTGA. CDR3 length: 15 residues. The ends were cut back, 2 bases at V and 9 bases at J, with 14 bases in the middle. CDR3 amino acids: CASSLGGQGSSPLHF. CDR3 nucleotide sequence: TGTGCCAGCAGCTTAGGAGGCCAGGGGTCTTCACCCCTCCACTTT.

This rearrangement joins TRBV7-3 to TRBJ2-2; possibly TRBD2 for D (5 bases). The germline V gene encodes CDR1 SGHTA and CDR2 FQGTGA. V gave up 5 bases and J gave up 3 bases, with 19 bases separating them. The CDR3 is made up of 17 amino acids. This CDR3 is CASSPREGFRYTGELFF. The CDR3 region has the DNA TGTGCCAGCAGCCCACGGGAAGGGTTCAGGTACACCGGGGAGCTGTTTTTT.

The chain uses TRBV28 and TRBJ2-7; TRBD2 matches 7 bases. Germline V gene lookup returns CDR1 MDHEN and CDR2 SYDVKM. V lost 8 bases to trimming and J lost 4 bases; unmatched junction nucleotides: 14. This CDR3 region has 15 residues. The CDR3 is CASETGPAGGYEQYF. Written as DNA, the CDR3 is TGTGCCAGCGAAACTGGACCCGCCGGGGGGTACGAGCAGTACTTC.

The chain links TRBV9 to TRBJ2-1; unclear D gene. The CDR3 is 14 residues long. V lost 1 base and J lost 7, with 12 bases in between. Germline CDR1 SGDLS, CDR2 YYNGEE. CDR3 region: CASSVSAANNEQFF. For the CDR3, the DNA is TGTGCCAGCAGCGTATCAGCAGCGAATAATGAGCAGTTCTTC.

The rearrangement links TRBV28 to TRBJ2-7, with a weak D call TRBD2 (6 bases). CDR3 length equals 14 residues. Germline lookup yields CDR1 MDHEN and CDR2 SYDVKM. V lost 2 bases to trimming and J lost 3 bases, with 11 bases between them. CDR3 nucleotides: TGTGCCAGCAGTTTAGATGGAGGGATCTACGAGCAGTACTTC. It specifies CASSLDGGIYEQYF.

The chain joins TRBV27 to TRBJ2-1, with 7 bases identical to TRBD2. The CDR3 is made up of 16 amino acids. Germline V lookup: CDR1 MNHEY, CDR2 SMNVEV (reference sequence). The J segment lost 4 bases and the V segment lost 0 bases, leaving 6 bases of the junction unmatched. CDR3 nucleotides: TGTGCCAGCAGTTTATCGACTAGCCCGAAGTACAATGAGCAGTTCTTC. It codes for CASSLSTSPKYNEQFF.

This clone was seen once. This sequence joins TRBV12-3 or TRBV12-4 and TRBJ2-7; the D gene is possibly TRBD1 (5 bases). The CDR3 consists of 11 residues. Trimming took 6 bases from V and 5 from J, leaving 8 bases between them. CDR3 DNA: TGTGCCAGCAGACAAGGGGACGAGCAGTACTTC. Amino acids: CASRQGDEQYF.

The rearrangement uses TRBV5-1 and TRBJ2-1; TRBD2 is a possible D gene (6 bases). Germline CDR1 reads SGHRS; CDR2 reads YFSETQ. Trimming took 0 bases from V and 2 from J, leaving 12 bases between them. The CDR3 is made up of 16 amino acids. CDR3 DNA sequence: TGCGCCAGCAGCTTGGAACTAGCTTCTGCCTACAATGAGCAGTTCTTC. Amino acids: CASSLELASAYNEQFF.

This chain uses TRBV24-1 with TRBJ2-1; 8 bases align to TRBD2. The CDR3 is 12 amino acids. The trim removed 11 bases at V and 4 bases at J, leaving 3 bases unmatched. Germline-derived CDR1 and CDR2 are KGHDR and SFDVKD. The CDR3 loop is CASGTSYNEQFF. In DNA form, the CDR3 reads TGTGCCAGTGGGACTAGTTACAATGAGCAGTTCTTC.

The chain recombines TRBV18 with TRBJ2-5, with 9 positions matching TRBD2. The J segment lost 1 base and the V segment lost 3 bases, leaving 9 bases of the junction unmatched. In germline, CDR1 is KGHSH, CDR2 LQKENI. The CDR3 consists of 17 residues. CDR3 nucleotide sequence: TGTGCCAGCTCACCCTGGCTAGCGGGAAATCTCCAAGAGACCCAGTACTTC. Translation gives CASSPWLAGNLQETQYF.